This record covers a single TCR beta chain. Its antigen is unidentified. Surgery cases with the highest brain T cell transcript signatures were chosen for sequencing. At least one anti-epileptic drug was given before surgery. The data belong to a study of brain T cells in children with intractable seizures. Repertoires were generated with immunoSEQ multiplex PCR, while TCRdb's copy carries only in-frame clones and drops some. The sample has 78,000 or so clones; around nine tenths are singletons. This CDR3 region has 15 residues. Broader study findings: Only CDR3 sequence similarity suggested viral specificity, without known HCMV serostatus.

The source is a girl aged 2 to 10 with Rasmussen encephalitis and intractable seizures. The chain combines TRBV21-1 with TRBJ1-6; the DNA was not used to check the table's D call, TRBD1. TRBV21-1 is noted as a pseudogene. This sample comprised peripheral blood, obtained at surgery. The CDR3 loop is CASSKDDSDNSPLHF. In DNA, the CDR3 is TGTGCCAGCAGCAAAGACGACAGCGATAATTCACCCCTCCACTTT.